Presented here are 17 T cell receptor beta chains from one specimen sequenced in a study of identical twins. TCRdb independently ran MiXCR on the 5' RACE reads; one entry per CDR3 protein. The sample has about 810,000 distinct CDR3 sequences, around an eighth seen once. This sample was shared with a second study, whose subject was yellow fever vaccine responses in identical twins.

Sequencing input: PBMCs. The receptor set was obtained from a woman aged 18 to 35 in good health.

This clonotype was found many times. This chain joins TRBV12-3 or TRBV12-4 and TRBJ2-5, with a possible D match to TRBD2 (6 bases). The CDR3 contains 13 residues. Trimming pared 2 bases from V and 6 bases from J, leaving 10 bases between. CDR3 sequence (DNA): TGTGCCAGCAGTTTACTGGGGACTCAGACCCAGTACTTC. Encoded protein: CASSLLGTQTQYF.

There are a few counts of this clonotype. DNA for the CDR3: TGTGCCAGCGAAGGTGGGGCCCAAGAGACCCAGTACTTC. Its translation is CASEGGAQETQYF. The chain carries TRBV18 and TRBJ2-5; D might be TRBD1 (5 bases). The germline V gene encodes CDR1 KGHSH and CDR2 LQKENI. The CDR3 is 13 residues long. V shed 8 bases and J shed 1 base, with 11 bases lying between them.

This clonotype was seen a few times. The V call is TRBV7-6, the J call TRBJ2-3, with unresolved D. This CDR3 contains 13 residues. Trimming removed 1 base at V and 5 bases at J, with 7 bases between. Germline values: CDR1 SGHVS, CDR2 FNYEAQ. The CDR3 DNA sequence: TGTGCCAGCAGCTTAGAATGGGGAGATACGCAGTATTTT. It codes for CASSLEWGDTQYF.

This clonotype occurred a few times. The chain is built from TRBV5-1 and TRBJ2-2; possible D gene TRBD1, 5 bases. Germline CDR1 reads SGHRS; CDR2 reads YFSETQ. Trimming shortened V by 3 bases and J by 5 bases, and 11 bases separated the two germline ends. This CDR3 has 14 amino acids. CDR3 protein: CASSWPQDTGELFF. CDR3 DNA: TGCGCCAGCAGCTGGCCACAGGATACCGGGGAGCTGTTTTTT.

The chain is built from TRBV7-8 and TRBJ2-2; 13 bases fit TRBD2. V shed 1 base, J shed 4 bases, and the junction held 3 bases outside the gene matches. CDR1 and CDR2 (germline): SGHVS, FQNEAQ. The length of the CDR3 is 17 residues. This chain's CDR3 is CASSLGTSGSITGELFF. CDR3 nucleotides: TGTGCCAGCAGCTTAGGGACTAGCGGGAGTATCACCGGGGAGCTGTTTTTT. The full variable domain, with the rest looked up from reference TRBV7-8 and TRBJ2-2, is GAGVSQSPRYKVAKRGQDVALRCDPISGHVSLFWYQQALGQGPEFLTYFQNEAQLDKSGLPSDRFFAERPEGSVSTLKIQRTQQEDSAVYLCASSLGTSGSITGELFFGEGSRLTVL.

This clonotype has just a few counts. This sequence joins TRBV2 and TRBJ2-5, with TRBD1 identical over 11 bases. CDR1 and CDR2 from the germline V gene are SNHLY and FYNNEI. The V and J ends lost 7 bases and 5 bases, in that order; junction bases with no gene match: 9. This CDR3 contains 15 residues. DNA of the CDR3: TGTGCCAGCACCCTAAGGACAGGGGGCGGGGAGACCCAGTACTTC. Translation gives CASTLRTGGGETQYF. Looking up the rest from reference TRBV2 and TRBJ2-5 gives the full variable domain: EPEVTQTPSHQVTQMGQEVILRCVPISNHLYFYWYRQILGQKVEFLVSFYNNEISEKSEIFDDQFSVERPDGSNFTLKIRSTKLEDSAMYFCASTLRTGGGETQYFGPGTRLLVL.

The chain joins TRBV7-9 to TRBJ1-3, with 10 bases fitting TRBD1. J gave up 2 bases and V 5 bases, and 9 bases lay outside the gene matches. CDR1 is SEHNR and CDR2 is FQNEAQ in the germline V gene (reference sequence). The CDR3 totals 17 residues. As DNA, the CDR3 is TGTGCCAGCAGCCAACTCGGACAGGGGGTAGCTGGAAACACCATATATTTT. Protein: CASSQLGQGVAGNTIYF.

The chain employs TRBV5-1 and TRBJ1-1, with TRBD1 identical over 9 bases. The junction had 23 bases not matched to a gene; V was cut back by 1 base and J by 4 bases. Per the germline V gene, CDR1 is SGHRS and CDR2 is YFSETQ. The CDR3 is 21 residues long. CDR3 sequence: CASSLTDKTGGNVRLTTEAFF. The CDR3 bases are TGCGCCAGCAGCTTGACCGATAAGACAGGGGGAAATGTACGGTTAACCACTGAAGCTTTCTTT.

The chain combines TRBV7-9 with TRBJ2-1, with D tentatively TRBD1 or TRBD2 (5 bases each). Per germline, CDR1 SEHNR and CDR2 FQNEAQ (reference sequence). The length of the CDR3 is 11 residues. V lost 1 base and J 14 bases, leaving 9 bases between the germline ends. The CDR3 here is CASSLGDREFF. The CDR3 DNA sequence: TGTGCCAGCAGCTTAGGGGACCGGGAGTTCTTC.

The rearrangement links TRBV2 to TRBJ2-2; D possibly corresponds to TRBD2 (5 bases). V was shortened by 6 bases and J by 0 bases, with 11 bases between the two germline ends. Germline CDR1 is SNHLY and CDR2 is FYNNEI. The CDR3 is made up of 15 amino acids. The CDR3 sequence: CASRADVTNTGELFF. The CDR3 nucleotides read TGTGCCAGCAGAGCGGACGTTACGAACACCGGGGAGCTGTTTTTT.

This chain links TRBV7-6 with TRBJ2-2; 8 bases fit TRBD1. Germline V gene sequence: CDR1 SGHVS, CDR2 FNYEAQ. CDR3 size: 16 residues. V was clipped by 5 bases and J by 7 bases; unmatched bases: 12. This chain's CDR3 is CASSRGQGASGGELFF. The CDR3 DNA reads as TGTGCCAGCAGCCGGGGCCAGGGGGCTTCCGGCGGGGAGCTGTTTTTT.

The chain has TRBV6-5 and TRBJ2-1; D ambiguous. Germline assignment: CDR1 MNHEY and CDR2 SVGAGI. V was clipped by 0 bases and J by 4 bases, with 10 bases between them. This CDR3 spans 15 amino acids. CDR3 in DNA: TGTGCCAGCAGTTACTCGAACTCCGGTTACAATGAGCAGTTCTTC. Its translation: CASSYSNSGYNEQFF.

This clonotype was recorded a few times. The CDR3 region has the DNA TGTGCCAGCAGCTCCGGGACAGGGAGACATAGCAATCAGCCCCAGCATTTT. Amino acid sequence: CASSSGTGRHSNQPQHF. The J gene is TRBJ1-5, the V gene TRBV7-9; 9 positions agree with TRBD1. This CDR3 contains 17 residues. The germline V gene has CDR1 SEHNR and CDR2 FQNEAQ (reference sequence). V lost 4 bases to trimming and J lost 0 bases; unmatched junction nucleotides: 7.

This clonotype came up a few times. The chain combines TRBV6-2 or TRBV6-3 with TRBJ2-1, with 7 bases identical to TRBD2. CDR1 is MNHEY and CDR2 is SVGEGT in the germline V gene. J was trimmed by 1 base and V by 1 base; bases with no gene match: 10. This CDR3 is 18 amino acids long. CDR3 sequence reads: CASSYFLGGSVSYNEQFF. The CDR3 DNA reads TGTGCCAGCAGTTACTTCCTTGGCGGGAGTGTTTCCTACAATGAGCAGTTCTTC.

The sample holds many counts of this clonotype. The J gene is TRBJ2-4, the V gene TRBV5-1; perhaps TRBD1 as D (5 bases). This CDR3 has 15 residues. V was pared by 0 bases and J by 3 bases, with 10 bases between. Germline-derived CDR1 and CDR2 are SGHRS and YFSETQ. The CDR3, as DNA: TGCGCCAGCAGCTTGGAAGGACAAGGCAAAAACATTCAGTACTTC. Amino acids: CASSLEGQGKNIQYF.

This clonotype came up a few times. The J gene is TRBJ2-5, the V gene TRBV12-3 or TRBV12-4; no definite D call. V gave up 3 bases and J gave up 2 bases, with 7 bases separating them. This CDR3 has 13 residues. CDR3 protein: CASSFTTQETQYF. The CDR3 DNA sequence: TGTGCCAGCAGTTTTACAACGCAAGAGACCCAGTACTTC.

This clonotype came up a few times. The chain uses TRBV2 and TRBJ1-6; D gene unclear. CDR1 is SNHLY, CDR2 FYNNEI, per germline. V dropped 8 bases and J dropped 10 bases, with 15 bases sitting between them. This CDR3 comprises 13 residues. For the CDR3, the DNA is TGTGCCAGCGCTCGTTCGGAGATCTCACCCCTCCACTTT. It translates to CASARSEISPLHF.